This T cell receptor (beta chain) was identified in a study of T cells after yellow fever vaccination (dated by TCRdb to the late 2010s). Concerning the study at large: The SMART-Seq v4 Ultra Low Input RNA kit was used to prepare libraries from fractions with low cell numbers. Bulk TCR alpha and beta repertoires were sequenced longitudinally to track T-cell clones before and after primary and booster YFV17D yellow fever vaccination. The cohort comprised two healthy male donors, one aged 18 to 29 and one aged 30 to 39 years. Bulk PBMC replicates and cell subsets were isolated from blood drawn at multiple timepoints before and after both primary and secondary immunization.

TCR cDNA was synthesized by 5'RACE template switching, which introduced a universal primer site and unique molecular identifiers. Priming of cDNA synthesis was performed from both the TCR alpha and TCR beta constant segments. Library amplification used two PCR steps, and the second PCR step added sample barcodes and sequencing adapters. Libraries were sequenced on Illumina HiSeq 2500 (2x100 bp) or NovaSeq (2x150 bp). The study's processing was this. Demultiplexing of reads and collapsing into UMI consensus sequences were performed with MIGEC, and V(D)J alignment was carried out with MiXCR. Using edgeR on replicate PBMC samples, clonotypes were called vaccine-responding if FDR was below 0.01 and the log2 fold change was above 5 up to day 15. Bulk clonotypes were assigned CD4 or CD8 identity according to which sequenced CD4 or CD8 repertoire held them at higher abundance. TCRdb ran its own pipeline on the public reads, namely fastp trimming at Q25 and MiXCR clone calling, and kept in-frame beta chains. Every CDR3 protein is listed once, alongside the most common genes and DNA of its rows. TCRdb's processing, not the authors' own work, is the source of the V and J calls. For this sample there are 450,000 to 650,000 distinct CDR3 sequences; roughly 12% appear just once. The ten largest account for 11% to 15% of the sample.

In the case of this clonotype: There is no known antigen for this receptor. No base quality values were provided; no much bigger clone lies one nucleotide off.

The study at large found these results: A small fraction of clonotypes showed up in both the CD4 and CD8 compartments, probably as a result of convergent recombination. Compared with the primary T-cell response, the secondary T-cell response was weaker but faster, peaking on day 5 rather than day 15. The study included only a couple of donors, which limits how far the findings can be generalized. After the booster, most of the clones that had expanded following primary vaccination were detected again (almost 98% of CD4 and around 88% of CD8), which suggests that memory was broadly maintained. Because abundant contaminating clonotypes from the bulk population could be contained in FACS-sorted repertoires, computational filtering was required.

Reading the label with the study, this specimen's treatment or condition is: live attenuated yellow fever vaccine strain. At each blood-draw timepoint, two biological replicates of bulk PBMCs were obtained. PBMCs were isolated from peripheral blood using a standard Ficoll-Paque protocol. TriZol was used to extract RNA from bulk PBMCs, from CD4 and CD8 fractions, and from dextramer-positive and dextramer-negative fractions. V is shortened by 4 bases, J by 5 bases, and the region joining them spans 17 bases. The cysteine opens and the phenylalanine closes a CDR3 of 14 amino acids. CDR3 DNA is the only sequence kept; it has 42 bases, read in frame from the first base. In the germline V gene (reference sequence), CDR1 corresponds to DFQATT and CDR2 to SNEGSKA.

The sequence came from a man aged 30-40 years who received the YFV17D yellow fever vaccine. The chain is assembled from TRBV20-1 and TRBJ2-5; TRBD1 is a weak D gene call, 6 bases matching. Sequences were derived from PBMCs, sampled on the day of the yellow fever booster vaccination. CDR3 region: CSAIGTLSYETQYF. The nucleotide sequence is given as TGCAGTGCTATTGGGACACTGTCGTACGAGACCCAGTACTTC.